This TCR beta chain was profiled in a study of blood T cell repertoires in COVID-19. How the authors handled the data: Amplification of reference gene primers was used by the study to estimate nucleated cell counts. Repertoires were generated with immunoSEQ multiplex PCR, while TCRdb's copy carries only in-frame clones and drops some. V, J and clone size are those of that table, while D and trimming were read from the DNA. This sample carries roughly 300,000 clones, around 87% of them seen once, and the ten largest clones take approximately 5%. Grouping used clinical history reported by participants in a survey and questionnaire. The receptor was isolated from a woman in her 30s who had recovered from COVID-19. Sequenced: PBMCs or T cells enriched from blood (not recorded which).

CDR3 sequence reads: CASSDHGLAQSYEQYF. The CDR3 DNA reads as TGCGCCAGCAGTGACCATGGACTAGCCCAATCCTACGAGCAGTACTTC. This sequence joins TRBV10-1 and TRBJ2-7; 8 bases match TRBD2. V lost 3 bases, J lost 1 base, and 8 bases stayed unmatched. Germline V gene lookup returns CDR1 WNHNN and CDR2 SYGVQD (reference sequence). The CDR3 length is 16 residues.